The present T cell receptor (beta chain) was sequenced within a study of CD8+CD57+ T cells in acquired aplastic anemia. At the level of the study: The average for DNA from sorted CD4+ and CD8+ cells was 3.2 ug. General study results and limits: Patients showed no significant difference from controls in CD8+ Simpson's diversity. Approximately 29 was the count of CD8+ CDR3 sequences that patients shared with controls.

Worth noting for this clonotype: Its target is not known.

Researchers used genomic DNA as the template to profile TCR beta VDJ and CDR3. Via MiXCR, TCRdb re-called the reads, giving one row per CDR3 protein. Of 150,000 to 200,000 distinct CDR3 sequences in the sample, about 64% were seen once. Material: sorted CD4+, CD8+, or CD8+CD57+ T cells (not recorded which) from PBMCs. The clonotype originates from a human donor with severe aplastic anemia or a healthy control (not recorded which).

The DNA of the CDR3 is TGTGCCAGCAGCCCCCCGCGACAGGCTTCTGGAAACACCATATATTTT. It yields the protein CASSPPRQASGNTIYF. The V and J genes are TRBV7-6 and TRBJ1-3; maybe TRBD1 (6 bases). V dropped 5 bases and J dropped 1 base, with 15 bases sitting between them. Germline lookup yields CDR1 SGHVS and CDR2 FNYEAQ. This CDR3 contains 16 residues.